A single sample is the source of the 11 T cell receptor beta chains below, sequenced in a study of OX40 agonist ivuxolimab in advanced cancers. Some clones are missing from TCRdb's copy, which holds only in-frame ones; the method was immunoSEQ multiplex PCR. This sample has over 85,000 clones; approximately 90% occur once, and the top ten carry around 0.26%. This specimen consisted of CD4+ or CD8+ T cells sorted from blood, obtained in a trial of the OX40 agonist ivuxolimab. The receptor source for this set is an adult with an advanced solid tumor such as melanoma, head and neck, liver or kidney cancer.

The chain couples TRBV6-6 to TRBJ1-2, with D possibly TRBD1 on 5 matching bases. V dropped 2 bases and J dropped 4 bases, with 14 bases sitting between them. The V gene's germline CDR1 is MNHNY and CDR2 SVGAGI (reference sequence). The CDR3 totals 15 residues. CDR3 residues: CASSYEGRGFYGYTF. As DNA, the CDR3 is TGTGCCAGCAGTTACGAGGGGCGGGGGTTCTATGGCTACACCTTC.

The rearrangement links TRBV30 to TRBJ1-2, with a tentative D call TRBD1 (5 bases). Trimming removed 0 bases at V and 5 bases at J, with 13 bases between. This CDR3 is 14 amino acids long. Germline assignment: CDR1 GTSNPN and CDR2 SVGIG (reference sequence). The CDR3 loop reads CAWSVWGEAYGYTF. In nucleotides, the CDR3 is TGTGCCTGGAGTGTTTGGGGGGAGGCATATGGCTACACCTTC.

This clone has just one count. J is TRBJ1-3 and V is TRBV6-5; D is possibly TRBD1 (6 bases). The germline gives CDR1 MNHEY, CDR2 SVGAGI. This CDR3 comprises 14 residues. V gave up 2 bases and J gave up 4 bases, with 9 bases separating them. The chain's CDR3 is CASSYLGQGNTIYF. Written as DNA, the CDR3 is TGTGCCAGCAGTTACCTAGGACAGGGAAACACCATATATTTT.

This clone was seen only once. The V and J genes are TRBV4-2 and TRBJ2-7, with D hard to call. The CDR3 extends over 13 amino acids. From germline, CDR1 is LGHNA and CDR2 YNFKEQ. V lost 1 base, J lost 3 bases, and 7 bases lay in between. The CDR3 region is CASSQGCNYEQYF. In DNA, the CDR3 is TGTGCCAGCAGCCAAGGATGCAACTACGAGCAGTACTTC.

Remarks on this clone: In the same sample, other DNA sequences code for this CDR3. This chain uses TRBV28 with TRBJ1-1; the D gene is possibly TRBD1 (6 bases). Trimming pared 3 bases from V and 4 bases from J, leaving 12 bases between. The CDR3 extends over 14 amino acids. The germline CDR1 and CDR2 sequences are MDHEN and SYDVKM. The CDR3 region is CASSLSEGGTEAFF. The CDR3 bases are TGTGCCAGCAGTTTGTCCGAGGGGGGCACTGAAGCTTTCTTT.

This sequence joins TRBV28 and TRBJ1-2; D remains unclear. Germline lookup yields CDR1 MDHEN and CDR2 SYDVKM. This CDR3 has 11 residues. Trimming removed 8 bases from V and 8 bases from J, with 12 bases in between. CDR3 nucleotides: TGTGCCAGCCTAAACCCCTGGGGCTACACCTTC. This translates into CASLNPWGYTF.

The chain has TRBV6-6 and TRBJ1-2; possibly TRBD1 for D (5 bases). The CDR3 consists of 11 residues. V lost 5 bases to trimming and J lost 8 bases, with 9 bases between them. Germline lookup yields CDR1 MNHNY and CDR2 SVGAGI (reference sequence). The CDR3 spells CASSTGGGYTF. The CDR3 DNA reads TGTGCCAGCAGTACGGGGGGAGGCTACACCTTC.

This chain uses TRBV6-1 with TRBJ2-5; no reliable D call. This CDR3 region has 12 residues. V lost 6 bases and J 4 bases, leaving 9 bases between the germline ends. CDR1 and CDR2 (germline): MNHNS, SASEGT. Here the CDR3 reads CASSRERETQYF. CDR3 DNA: TGTGCCAGCAGCCGAGAAAGAGAGACCCAGTACTTC.

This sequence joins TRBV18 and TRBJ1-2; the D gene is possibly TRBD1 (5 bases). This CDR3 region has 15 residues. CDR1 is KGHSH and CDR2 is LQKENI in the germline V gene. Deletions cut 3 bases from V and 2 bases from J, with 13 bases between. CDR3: CASSPGTATNYGYTF. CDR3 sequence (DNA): TGTGCCAGCTCACCCGGGACGGCCACCAACTATGGCTACACCTTC.

The CDR3 sequence is CASSQESRGNTIYF. The CDR3 nucleotides read TGTGCCAGCAGCCAAGAAAGTCGGGGAAACACCATATATTTT. The chain is built from TRBV14 and TRBJ1-3; no clear D. Trimming took off 0 bases at V and 4 bases at J, with 7 bases between the two ends. This CDR3 spans 14 amino acids. Germline V gene data show CDR1 as SGHDN and CDR2 as FVKESK.

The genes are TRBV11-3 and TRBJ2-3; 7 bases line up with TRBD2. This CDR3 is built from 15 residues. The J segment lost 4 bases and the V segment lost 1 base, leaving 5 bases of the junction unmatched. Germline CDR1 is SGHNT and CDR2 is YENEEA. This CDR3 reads CASSLGAAGADTQYF. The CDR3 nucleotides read TGTGCCAGCAGCTTAGGTGCGGCGGGAGCAGATACGCAGTATTTT.